This entry describes one T cell receptor beta chain. In germline, CDR1 is MNHEY, CDR2 SVGAGI. The CDR3 contains 15 residues. The V and J ends lost 5 bases and 2 bases, in that order; junction bases with no gene match: 7. The sample originates from a study of blood T cell repertoires in COVID-19. Background on the study: Samples representing acute and convalescent COVID-19 were sourced from the United States, Italy and Spain.

The data were produced by immunoSEQ multiplex PCR, yet TCRdb's version contains in-frame clones alone and is incomplete. The data contain about 25,000 clones, 81% of them singletons. Input material: peripheral blood. The genes are TRBV6-5 and TRBJ2-7, with 9 positions matching TRBD1. The origin of this receptor is a man between 65 and 80 years old with acute or convalescent COVID-19. The CDR3 is CASSPRQGETYEQYF. The CDR3 DNA sequence: TGTGCCAGCAGTCCGAGACAGGGGGAAACCTACGAGCAGTACTTC.